The rows below give T cell receptor beta chains drawn from one sample of a study of blood T cell repertoires in COVID-19. Measured with immunoSEQ multiplex PCR; TCRdb has only the in-frame clones, and not every one. The sample includes roughly 570,000 clones, around nine tenths seen only once; the top ten take less than 9.5%. The sequencing sample was made of peripheral blood. Receptors originate from a woman aged 50 to 60 with COVID-19, enrolled during active disease. CDR3s include the opening cysteine and the closing phenylalanine or tryptophan. The order of the fields is D gene, V gene, clone size, J gene, CDR3 protein, CDR3 DNA. The D gene is left open where the match is weak. Some rows mark clone size as missing; the rest say once, few, many or name a class of expanded clone.

d_call: TRBD2
v_call: TRBV5-1
clone_size: once
j_call: TRBJ2-3
cdr3_aa: CASTLNGGSTDTQYF
cdr3_nt: TGCGCCAGCACCTTAAACGGGGGGAGCACAGATACGCAGTATTTT

d_call: TRBD1
v_call: TRBV19
clone_size: -
j_call: TRBJ1-1
cdr3_aa: CASSADRGNTEAFF
cdr3_nt: TGTGCCAGTAGTGCGGACAGGGGGAACACTGAAGCTTTCTTT

d_call: -
v_call: TRBV24-1
clone_size: -
j_call: TRBJ2-3
cdr3_aa: CATRDSGDTQYF
cdr3_nt: TGTGCCACCAGGGACTCCGGGGATACGCAGTATTTT

d_call: TRBD1
v_call: TRBV9
clone_size: -
j_call: TRBJ1-5
cdr3_aa: CASSVEGQGGPQHF
cdr3_nt: TGTGCCAGCAGCGTAGAAGGACAGGGGGGTCCCCAGCATTTT

d_call: -
v_call: TRBV27
clone_size: -
j_call: TRBJ1-5
cdr3_aa: CASSGSGNQPQHF
cdr3_nt: TGTGCCAGCAGTGGATCAGGGAATCAGCCCCAGCATTTT

d_call: -
v_call: TRBV5-5
clone_size: -
j_call: TRBJ1-1
cdr3_aa: CASSLDGAPGAHQNTEAFF
cdr3_nt: TGTGCCAGCAGCTTGGATGGGGCGCCAGGGGCCCATCAGAACACTGAAGCTTTCTTT

d_call: -
v_call: TRBV10-3
clone_size: -
j_call: TRBJ1-2
cdr3_aa: CAISEWSSRYGYTF
cdr3_nt: TGTGCCATCAGTGAGTGGAGCAGTAGGTATGGCTACACCTTC

d_call: -
v_call: TRBV7-9
clone_size: once
j_call: TRBJ2-7
cdr3_aa: CASSPGGGPYEQYF
cdr3_nt: TGTGCCAGCAGCCCGGGGGGCGGGCCCTACGAGCAGTACTTC

d_call: -
v_call: TRBV18
clone_size: -
j_call: TRBJ1-3
cdr3_aa: CASSGGTHSGNTIYF
cdr3_nt: TGTGCCAGCTCGGGGGGGACGCACTCTGGAAACACCATATATTTT

d_call: -
v_call: TRBV11-2
clone_size: -
j_call: TRBJ1-6
cdr3_aa: CASSLGRGLNSPLHF
cdr3_nt: TGTGCCAGCAGCCTAGGAAGAGGCCTTAATTCACCCCTCCACTTT

d_call: -
v_call: TRBV5-8
clone_size: -
j_call: TRBJ1-2
cdr3_aa: CASSLGRFREAYGYTF
cdr3_nt: TGTGCCAGCAGCTTGGGCCGGTTCAGGGAAGCCTATGGCTACACCTTC

d_call: -
v_call: TRBV11-2
clone_size: -
j_call: TRBJ1-1
cdr3_aa: CASSSYITATGNTEAFF
cdr3_nt: TGTGCCAGCAGCTCCTACATTACCGCTACAGGGAACACTGAAGCTTTCTTT

d_call: TRBD1
v_call: TRBV12-5
clone_size: -
j_call: TRBJ1-1
cdr3_aa: CASGQTTGGTEAFF
cdr3_nt: TGTGCTAGTGGTCAGACTACAGGGGGCACTGAAGCTTTCTTT

d_call: TRBD1
v_call: TRBV28
clone_size: -
j_call: TRBJ1-5
cdr3_aa: CASSLSQGGNQPQHF
cdr3_nt: TGTGCCAGCAGTCTCTCTCAGGGGGGCAATCAGCCCCAGCATTTT

d_call: TRBD1
v_call: TRBV25-1
clone_size: -
j_call: TRBJ2-1
cdr3_aa: CASRRQGLGNEQFF
cdr3_nt: TGTGCCAGCAGGCGACAGGGGTTGGGCAATGAGCAGTTCTTC

d_call: TRBD1
v_call: TRBV27
clone_size: once
j_call: TRBJ1-2
cdr3_aa: CASSLFPRDRDYGYTF
cdr3_nt: TGTGCCAGCAGTTTATTCCCCCGGGACAGGGACTATGGCTACACCTTC

d_call: -
v_call: TRBV6-5
clone_size: -
j_call: TRBJ1-1
cdr3_aa: CASRTEWEAEAFF
cdr3_nt: TGTGCCAGCAGGACGGAGTGGGAGGCTGAAGCTTTCTTT

d_call: -
v_call: TRBV7-2
clone_size: -
j_call: TRBJ1-1
cdr3_aa: CASSPDSNTEAFF
cdr3_nt: TGTGCCAGCAGTCCTGACTCGAACACTGAAGCTTTCTTT

d_call: -
v_call: TRBV11-2
clone_size: -
j_call: TRBJ1-4
cdr3_aa: CASSPRWGGGEKLFF
cdr3_nt: TGTGCCAGCAGCCCCCGGTGGGGTGGAGGTGAAAAACTGTTTTTT

d_call: TRBD1
v_call: TRBV4-1
clone_size: -
j_call: TRBJ1-2
cdr3_aa: CASSQGQGTYYGYTF
cdr3_nt: TGCGCCAGCAGCCAAGGACAGGGGACGTACTATGGCTACACCTTC

d_call: -
v_call: TRBV20-1
clone_size: few
j_call: TRBJ1-2
cdr3_aa: CSASRGALSYGYTF
cdr3_nt: TGCAGTGCTAGTCGGGGAGCCCTGAGCTATGGCTACACCTTC

d_call: -
v_call: TRBV3-1/TRBV3-2
clone_size: few
j_call: TRBJ1-2
cdr3_aa: CASSQDLGSLIDGYTF
cdr3_nt: TGTGCCAGCAGCCAAGATCTTGGCAGTTTGATCGATGGCTACACCTTC

d_call: -
v_call: TRBV12-3/TRBV12-4
clone_size: -
j_call: TRBJ1-4
cdr3_aa: CASSLMREKLFF
cdr3_nt: TGTGCCAGCAGTTTGATGAGGGAAAAACTGTTTTTT

d_call: -
v_call: TRBV19
clone_size: -
j_call: TRBJ1-1
cdr3_aa: CASSTPTPGRGSTEAFF
cdr3_nt: TGTGCCAGTTCCACTCCAACCCCCGGGAGGGGGAGCACTGAAGCTTTCTTT

d_call: TRBD2
v_call: TRBV11-2
clone_size: -
j_call: TRBJ2-5
cdr3_aa: CASSATSGGETQYF
cdr3_nt: TGTGCCAGCAGCGCCACTAGCGGGGGAGAGACCCAGTACTTC

d_call: -
v_call: TRBV3-1/TRBV3-2
clone_size: -
j_call: TRBJ2-1
cdr3_aa: CASSSTNMTHPGQFF
cdr3_nt: TGTGCCAGCAGCTCAACTAACATGACTCATCCTGGGCAGTTCTTC

d_call: -
v_call: TRBV27
clone_size: once
j_call: TRBJ1-1
cdr3_aa: CASSLSNGSPVGAFF
cdr3_nt: TGTGCCAGCAGTTTATCGAACGGTAGCCCGGTTGGAGCTTTCTTT

d_call: -
v_call: TRBV7-9
clone_size: -
j_call: TRBJ1-1
cdr3_aa: CASSGGATEAFF
cdr3_nt: TGTGCCAGCAGCGGGGGGGCCACTGAAGCTTTCTTT

d_call: -
v_call: TRBV4-1
clone_size: once
j_call: TRBJ2-5
cdr3_aa: CASSPLLTGLPQYF
cdr3_nt: TGCGCCAGCAGCCCTTTACTCACGGGTCTACCCCAGTACTTC

d_call: -
v_call: TRBV6-6
clone_size: few
j_call: TRBJ1-2
cdr3_aa: CASSYFPGYGYTF
cdr3_nt: TGTGCCAGCAGTTACTTTCCAGGTTATGGCTACACCTTC

d_call: -
v_call: TRBV6-5
clone_size: -
j_call: TRBJ2-7
cdr3_aa: CASSYSPGREQYF
cdr3_nt: TGTGCCAGCAGTTACTCCCCAGGGCGCGAGCAGTACTTC

d_call: -
v_call: TRBV5-8
clone_size: -
j_call: TRBJ2-5
cdr3_aa: CASRADRLYQETQYF
cdr3_nt: TGTGCCAGCAGGGCCGACAGGTTGTACCAAGAGACCCAGTACTTC

d_call: -
v_call: TRBV16
clone_size: -
j_call: TRBJ2-7
cdr3_aa: CASGIRDSYYEQYF
cdr3_nt: TGTGCCAGCGGCATTCGGGACTCGTACTACGAGCAGTACTTC

d_call: TRBD1
v_call: TRBV11-1
clone_size: -
j_call: TRBJ2-7
cdr3_aa: CASSRRRQGNEQYF
cdr3_nt: TGTGCCAGCAGCCGACGAAGACAGGGCAACGAGCAGTACTTC

d_call: -
v_call: TRBV7-5
clone_size: -
j_call: TRBJ2-3
cdr3_aa: CARSDLQGVTDTQYF
cdr3_nt: TGTGCCAGAAGCGATTTACAGGGAGTCACAGATACGCAGTATTTT

d_call: -
v_call: TRBV5-4
clone_size: -
j_call: TRBJ1-1
cdr3_aa: CASSLQGGGTEAFF
cdr3_nt: TGTGCCAGCAGCTTGCAAGGGGGTGGGACTGAAGCTTTCTTT

d_call: TRBD1
v_call: TRBV2
clone_size: -
j_call: TRBJ2-3
cdr3_aa: CASSPDREDTQYF
cdr3_nt: TGTGCCAGCTCCCCGGACAGGGAGGATACGCAGTATTTT

d_call: -
v_call: TRBV9
clone_size: few
j_call: TRBJ1-2
cdr3_aa: CASSMGGNSYGYTF
cdr3_nt: TGTGCCAGCAGCATGGGGGGGAATTCCTATGGCTACACCTTC

d_call: -
v_call: TRBV5-6
clone_size: -
j_call: TRBJ1-4
cdr3_aa: CASSFVGSNEKLFF
cdr3_nt: TGTGCCAGCAGCTTTGTCGGGAGTAATGAAAAACTGTTTTTT

d_call: -
v_call: TRBV5-1
clone_size: -
j_call: TRBJ1-3
cdr3_aa: CASRAERTGNTIYF
cdr3_nt: TGCGCCAGCAGGGCGGAACGGACTGGAAACACCATATATTTT

d_call: TRBD1
v_call: TRBV27
clone_size: once
j_call: TRBJ1-2
cdr3_aa: CASSTSVRTGALYYGYTF
cdr3_nt: TGTGCCAGCAGCACGTCCGTGCGGACAGGCGCCCTTTACTATGGCTACACCTTC

d_call: -
v_call: TRBV27
clone_size: -
j_call: TRBJ2-7
cdr3_aa: CASSWYSEQYF
cdr3_nt: TGTGCCAGCAGTTGGTACTCCGAGCAGTACTTC

d_call: -
v_call: TRBV7-6
clone_size: -
j_call: TRBJ2-7
cdr3_aa: CASSLAGEEQYF
cdr3_nt: TGTGCCAGCAGCTTAGCAGGGGAAGAGCAGTACTTC

d_call: -
v_call: TRBV28
clone_size: -
j_call: TRBJ1-2
cdr3_aa: CASSLSGSGYTF
cdr3_nt: TGTGCCAGCAGTTTATCGGGGTCAGGCTACACCTTC

d_call: -
v_call: TRBV6-5
clone_size: -
j_call: TRBJ1-1
cdr3_aa: CASSYSGEGVGTEAFF
cdr3_nt: TGTGCCAGCAGTTACTCCGGGGAGGGGGTTGGGACTGAAGCTTTCTTT

d_call: TRBD2
v_call: TRBV6-5
clone_size: -
j_call: TRBJ2-3
cdr3_aa: CASSYSSGGRTDTQYF
cdr3_nt: TGTGCCAGCAGTTATTCTAGCGGGGGTAGAACAGATACGCAGTATTTT

d_call: -
v_call: TRBV7-9
clone_size: -
j_call: TRBJ1-1
cdr3_aa: CASSLAGQPAFF
cdr3_nt: TGTGCCAGCAGCTTAGCAGGACAACCCGCTTTCTTT

d_call: TRBD1
v_call: TRBV24-1
clone_size: -
j_call: TRBJ1-2
cdr3_aa: CATSPGQGLGYTF
cdr3_nt: TGTGCCACCAGTCCCGGACAGGGGCTTGGCTACACCTTC